This T cell receptor (beta chain) was found in a study of beta chain features in type 1 diabetes. Expressed TCRB transcripts were sequenced, since all the RNA that had been isolated was reverse transcribed. TCRdb's table, derived via immunoSEQ multiplex PCR, lists solely in-frame clones and lacks some. The table shows approximately 120,000 clones, with less than 40% occurring only once. Germline V gene data show CDR1 as SGHTA and CDR2 as FQGNSA. The CDR3 consists of 16 residues. J lost 3 bases, V lost 6 bases, and 7 bases had no gene match. The origin of this receptor is a woman under 30 in good health. The J gene is TRBJ2-7, the V gene TRBV7-2; 14 positions agree with TRBD2. Material: stem cell memory CD4+ T cells from blood. The CDR3: CASSFRTSGRIYEQYF. The CDR3 nucleotides read TGTGCCAGCAGTTTTCGGACTAGCGGGAGGATCTACGAGCAGTACTTC. The full variable domain, its missing parts supplied by reference TRBV7-2 and TRBJ2-7, is GAGVSQSPSNKVTEKGKDVELRCDPISGHTALYWYRQSLGQGLEFLIYFQGNSAPDKSGLPSDRFSAERTGGSVSTLTIQRTQQEDSAVYLCASSFRTSGRIYEQYFGPGTRLTVT.